Listed below are T cell receptor beta chains from one sample, sequenced in a study of CD8 T cells in ankylosing spondylitis. TCRdb passed the 5' RACE reads through MiXCR, listing each CDR3 protein once. Found here are roughly 35,000 distinct CDR3 sequences, about 11% of them singletons; the top ten hold 20%. Specimen: synovial fluid, either unsorted or a sorted T cell fraction (not recorded which). The source of these receptors is a male donor with ankylosing spondylitis. Both conserved end residues are part of each CDR3. D genes are given only for firm matches. Part of the rows lack a size; the others show once, few, many or a class for expanded clones.

clone_size: few; cdr3_length: 17; d_call: TRBD2; j_call: TRBJ2-1; v_call: TRBV20-1; cdr3_nt: TGCAGTGCTAGAGATAGTTTACCGGGGACTACCATAAATGAGCAGTTCTTC; cdr3_aa: CSARDSLPGTTINEQFF
clone_size: NA; cdr3_length: 16; d_call: NA; j_call: TRBJ2-3; v_call: TRBV7-3; cdr3_nt: TGTGCCAGCAGGGGACTGCCCCGGAGACCCACAGATACGCAGTATTTT; cdr3_aa: CASRGLPRRPTDTQYF
clone_size: NA; cdr3_length: 15; d_call: TRBD2; j_call: TRBJ2-7; v_call: TRBV6-2/TRBV6-3; cdr3_nt: TGTGCCAGCAGTTACCGAACTAGCGGGTTGTACGAGCAGTACTTC; cdr3_aa: CASSYRTSGLYEQYF
clone_size: many; cdr3_length: 14; d_call: NA; j_call: TRBJ1-2; v_call: TRBV4-1; cdr3_nt: TGCGCCAGCAGCCACGGCACAGGGCCCTATGGCTACACCTTC; cdr3_aa: CASSHGTGPYGYTF
clone_size: many; cdr3_length: 14; d_call: NA; j_call: TRBJ2-3; v_call: TRBV7-9; cdr3_nt: TGTGCCAGCAGCTTGGTCCAGTCGGCAGATACGCAGTATTTT; cdr3_aa: CASSLVQSADTQYF
clone_size: many; cdr3_length: 18; d_call: NA; j_call: TRBJ2-1; v_call: TRBV6-5; cdr3_nt: TGTGCCAGCAGTTACTCGTCTGGGGACTCCAACTCCTACAATGAGCAGTTCTTC; cdr3_aa: CASSYSSGDSNSYNEQFF
clone_size: many; cdr3_length: 15; d_call: NA; j_call: TRBJ2-1; v_call: TRBV20-1; cdr3_nt: TGCAGTGCTACGGGAGCCCTAAGCTCCTACAATGAGCAGTTCTTC; cdr3_aa: CSATGALSSYNEQFF
clone_size: many; cdr3_length: 16; d_call: NA; j_call: TRBJ2-1; v_call: TRBV27; cdr3_nt: TGTGCCAGCAGGGCCGAGGGACAAAGAATCTACAATGAGCAGTTCTTC; cdr3_aa: CASRAEGQRIYNEQFF
clone_size: NA; cdr3_length: 15; d_call: TRBD2; j_call: TRBJ2-1; v_call: TRBV10-2; cdr3_nt: TGCGCCAGCAGCCCTCTAGCGGGAGTTTACAATGAGCAGTTCTTC; cdr3_aa: CASSPLAGVYNEQFF
clone_size: NA; cdr3_length: 15; d_call: TRBD1; j_call: TRBJ1-2; v_call: TRBV20-1; cdr3_nt: TGCAGTGCTAGAAGGGACAGGGGGGAAGACTATGGCTACACCTTC; cdr3_aa: CSARRDRGEDYGYTF
clone_size: many; cdr3_length: 12; d_call: NA; j_call: TRBJ1-2; v_call: TRBV29-1; cdr3_nt: TGCAGCGTAGAGGGGAATAACTATGGCTACACCTTC; cdr3_aa: CSVEGNNYGYTF
clone_size: NA; cdr3_length: 14; d_call: NA; j_call: TRBJ2-7; v_call: TRBV5-8; cdr3_nt: TGTGCCAGCAGCTTGAGAGGGGCCTTACGCGAGCAGTACTTC; cdr3_aa: CASSLRGALREQYF
clone_size: few; cdr3_length: 15; d_call: NA; j_call: TRBJ1-1; v_call: TRBV20-1; cdr3_nt: TGCAGTGCTAGAGGCAGGGTTCGGGTGAACACTGAAGCTTTCTTT; cdr3_aa: CSARGRVRVNTEAFF
clone_size: many; cdr3_length: 13; d_call: NA; j_call: TRBJ2-1; v_call: TRBV12-3/TRBV12-4; cdr3_nt: TGTGCCAGCAGTTTGATCAGTTACAATGAGCAGTTCTTC; cdr3_aa: CASSLISYNEQFF
clone_size: NA; cdr3_length: 16; d_call: TRBD2; j_call: TRBJ2-7; v_call: TRBV4-1; cdr3_nt: TGCGCCAGCAGCCCGCACGAGGGGCGGGAGACGTACGAGCAGTACTTC; cdr3_aa: CASSPHEGRETYEQYF
clone_size: NA; cdr3_length: 14; d_call: TRBD2; j_call: TRBJ2-5; v_call: TRBV5-4; cdr3_nt: TGTGCCAGCAGCCCTCTGGGAGGGGCAGAGACCCAGTACTTC; cdr3_aa: CASSPLGGAETQYF
clone_size: NA; cdr3_length: 16; d_call: TRBD2; j_call: TRBJ2-7; v_call: TRBV18; cdr3_nt: TGTGCCAGCTCACCACCCGCCGCGGGGGGGGCCTACGAGCAGTACTTC; cdr3_aa: CASSPPAAGGAYEQYF
clone_size: NA; cdr3_length: 14; d_call: TRBD2; j_call: TRBJ2-7; v_call: TRBV19; cdr3_nt: TGTGCCAGTAGTATACGCGGGAGCCCCTACGAGCAGTACTTC; cdr3_aa: CASSIRGSPYEQYF
clone_size: medium-sized; cdr3_length: 19; d_call: TRBD2; j_call: TRBJ2-1; v_call: TRBV12-5; cdr3_nt: TGTGCTAGTGGTCCGGACCCCTCGCTGGGTAGCGGGAGCCTCAATGAGCAGTTCTTC; cdr3_aa: CASGPDPSLGSGSLNEQFF
clone_size: NA; cdr3_length: 16; d_call: NA; j_call: TRBJ2-2; v_call: TRBV10-3; cdr3_nt: TGTGCCACCAGTGGCCTAGCCCCCAATTTGGCCGGGGAGCTGTTTTTT; cdr3_aa: CATSGLAPNLAGELFF
clone_size: few; cdr3_length: 15; d_call: TRBD2; j_call: TRBJ2-5; v_call: TRBV5-8; cdr3_nt: TGTGCCAGCAGCTTGCAACTAGCGGTACAAGAGACCCAGTACTTC; cdr3_aa: CASSLQLAVQETQYF
clone_size: many; cdr3_length: 15; d_call: TRBD2; j_call: TRBJ2-3; v_call: TRBV12-3/TRBV12-4; cdr3_nt: TGTGCCAGCAGTTTCAAGACTAGCGGGATTGATACGCAGTATTTT; cdr3_aa: CASSFKTSGIDTQYF
clone_size: many; cdr3_length: 14; d_call: TRBD2; j_call: TRBJ2-7; v_call: TRBV20-1; cdr3_nt: TGCAGTGCTAGCATGGTAGCGGGAGGGTATGAGCAGTACTTC; cdr3_aa: CSASMVAGGYEQYF